The 32 T cell receptor beta chains reported below all come from one sample, sequenced in a study of cytomegalovirus exposure and HLA in healthy donors. 60 Vbeta and 13 Jbeta primers were used in PCR. Only in-frame clones appear in the TCRdb table, and some are missing; sequencing was by immunoSEQ multiplex PCR. Of around 180,000 clones listed, around 75% are singletons. Specimen: PBMCs. These receptors were taken from a woman aged 30 to 39 in good health and CMV-seropositive.

The CDR3 loop is CASSQDQLINTGELFF. The DNA of the CDR3 is TGTGCCAGCAGCCAAGATCAGTTAATCAACACCGGGGAGCTGTTTTTT. The chain recombines TRBV4-2 with TRBJ2-2; D not certain. This CDR3 has 16 residues. The V end was cut by 0 bases, the J end by 2 bases, with 10 bases between. Germline V gives CDR1 LGHNA, CDR2 YNFKEQ.

V gene TRBV2 combines with J gene TRBJ1-2; D unresolved. Trimming cost V 7 bases and J 7 bases, with 13 bases left between them. The CDR3 has 12 amino acids. Germline CDR1 and CDR2: SNHLY and FYNNEI. The CDR3 is CASTGRALGYTF. The CDR3 coding sequence is TGTGCCAGCACCGGGCGGGCCCTTGGCTACACCTTC.

The rearrangement links TRBV10-2 to TRBJ1-6, with 7 bases fitting TRBD1. Unmatched junction bases numbered 8, after V lost 7 bases and J lost 5 bases. This CDR3 region has 15 residues. The germline V gene encodes CDR1 WSHSY and CDR2 SAAADI. CDR3 protein: CASKGRDSHNSPLHF. The CDR3 DNA sequence: TGCGCCAGCAAAGGCCGGGACAGTCATAATTCACCCCTCCACTTT.

The V gene is TRBV7-2, the J gene TRBJ2-7; TRBD2 matches 8 bases. V shed 5 bases and J 6 bases; nucleotides not matched to a gene: 3. Germline values: CDR1 SGHTA, CDR2 FQGNSA. The CDR3 has 12 amino acids. CDR3 protein: CASSPTSVEQYF. The DNA for the CDR3 is TGTGCCAGCAGCCCGACTAGCGTCGAGCAGTACTTC.

The chain has TRBV5-1 and TRBJ2-1; possible D gene TRBD2, 6 bases. V shed 2 bases and J shed 5 bases, with 20 bases lying between them. CDR3 size: 17 residues. CDR1 SGHRS and CDR2 YFSETQ come from the germline V gene. CDR3 residues: CASSLEHIGTGNNEQFF. Here the CDR3 DNA reads TGCGCCAGCAGCTTAGAGCACATCGGGACTGGAAACAATGAGCAGTTCTTC.

The rearrangement uses TRBV5-6 and TRBJ2-2, with 7 bases lining up with TRBD2. Germline V gene data show CDR1 as SGHDT and CDR2 as YYEEEE. The V and J ends lost 4 bases and 5 bases, in that order; junction bases with no gene match: 5. The CDR3 consists of 14 residues. DNA of the CDR3: TGTGCCAGCAGCATAAACGGGGGGACCGGGGAGCTGTTTTTT. The encoded protein is CASSINGGTGELFF. Based on the CDR3 plus reference TRBV5-6 and TRBJ2-2, the full variable domain is DAGVTQSPTHLIKTRGQQVTLRCSPKSGHDTVSWYQQALGQGPQFIFQYYEEEERQRGNFPDRFSGHQFPNYSSELNVNALLLGDSALYLCASSINGGTGELFFGEGSRLTVL.

The V gene is TRBV2, the J gene TRBJ2-2; no reliable D call. The germline CDR1 and CDR2 sequences are SNHLY and FYNNEI. Trimming removed 7 bases at V and 4 bases at J, with 13 bases between. The CDR3 consists of 14 residues. For the CDR3, the DNA is TGTGCCAGCACCCGACTTACCGGCACCGGGGAGCTGTTTTTT. Encoded protein: CASTRLTGTGELFF.

This chain connects TRBV4-3 to TRBJ1-2, with no clear D. V shed 0 bases and J shed 10 bases, with 6 bases lying between them. Looked up from germline, CDR1 is LGHNA and CDR2 is YSLEER. This CDR3 is 11 amino acids long. The DNA of the CDR3 is TGCGCCAGCAGCCAAGACGGGGACTACACCTTC. This translates into CASSQDGDYTF.

CDR3 protein: CASSLSGAERTYEQYF. Here the CDR3 DNA reads TGTGCCAGCAGTTTATCGGGGGCAGAGAGAACCTACGAGCAGTACTTC. The rearrangement joins TRBV27 to TRBJ2-7, with D perhaps TRBD1 (6 bases). The CDR3 is made up of 16 amino acids. V lost 0 bases, J lost 2 bases, and 14 bases lay in between. Germline CDR1 MNHEY, CDR2 SMNVEV (reference sequence).

The rearrangement uses TRBV27 and TRBJ2-7; 9 nucleotides align to TRBD1. The germline V gene has CDR1 MNHEY and CDR2 SMNVEV (reference sequence). V lost 1 base and J lost 4; bases outside the gene matches: 2. The CDR3 sequence is 14 residues long. CDR3 nucleotide sequence: TGTGCCAGCAGTTTATATGGGACAGGGTACGAGCAGTACTTC. Amino acid sequence: CASSLYGTGYEQYF.

V is TRBV10-2 and J is TRBJ1-4; D may be TRBD1 (6 bases). V was pared by 11 bases and J by 6 bases, with 13 bases between. CDR1 is WSHSY and CDR2 is SAAADI in the germline V gene. The CDR3 covers 12 residues. The CDR3 reads CAWHKGDEKLFF. The CDR3 bases are TGCGCCTGGCACAAGGGGGATGAAAAACTGTTTTTT.

This clone showed up just once. V and J are TRBV9 and TRBJ2-3; 7 bases are a match to TRBD1. CDR3 length: 14 residues. The V gene end was trimmed by 1 base and the J gene end by 1 base; junction bases not matched to a gene: 0. CDR1 and CDR2 from the germline V gene are SGDLS and YYNGEE. CDR3 nucleotides: TGTGCCAGCAGCGTACAGGGGGGCACAGATACGCAGTATTTT. Amino acids: CASSVQGGTDTQYF.

The V call is TRBV5-1, the J call TRBJ2-5, with a weak D call TRBD1 (5 bases). CDR3 length equals 13 residues. Germline loops: CDR1 SGHRS, CDR2 YFSETQ. V lost 5 bases and J 2 bases, leaving 10 bases between the germline ends. CDR3: CASRGRGQETQYF. The CDR3 region has the DNA TGCGCCAGCAGGGGTAGGGGACAAGAGACCCAGTACTTC.

This clone was found once. The junction shows a germline mismatch at one end, possibly a read error. In DNA, the CDR3 is TGTGCTAGCAGCTTAGCGCCCGGACAGGAGAACACCGGGGAGCTGTTTTTT. Protein sequence: CASSLAPGQENTGELFF. The J gene is TRBJ2-2, the V gene TRBV7-7; TRBD1 aligns across 7 bases. The CDR3 length is 17 residues. Germline loops: CDR1 SSHAT, CDR2 FNYEAQ (reference sequence). Complete variable domain (other parts from reference TRBV7-7 and TRBJ2-2): GAGVSQSPRYKVTKRGQDVTLRCDPISSHATLYWYQQALGQGPEFLTYFNYEAQPDKSGLPSDRFSAERPEGSISTLTIQRTEQRDSAMYRCASSLAPGQENTGELFFGEGSRLTVL.

The sample holds one count of this clone. V and J are TRBV6-5 and TRBJ1-6; a weak D match, TRBD1 (5 bases). The CDR3 covers 15 residues. Trimming stripped 0 bases from V and 4 bases from J, with 7 bases between. The V gene's germline CDR1 is MNHEY and CDR2 SVGAGI. DNA for the CDR3: TGTGCCAGCAGTTACTCGACAGCTTATAATTCACCCCTCCACTTT. Translation gives CASSYSTAYNSPLHF.

The CDR3 spells CASSRDRVHTQYF. CDR3 coding DNA: TGTGCCAGCAGTCGGGACAGGGTACATACGCAGTATTTT. The chain employs TRBV6-5 and TRBJ2-3; the match to TRBD1 covers 9 bases. CDR3 length: 13 residues. Unmatched junction bases numbered 4, after V lost 5 bases and J lost 7 bases. Per germline, CDR1 MNHEY and CDR2 SVGAGI.

The V gene is TRBV5-1, the J gene TRBJ2-3; a possible D gene is TRBD2 (5 bases). Trimming shortened V by 4 bases and J by 6 bases, and 12 bases separated the two germline ends. Per the germline V gene, CDR1 is SGHRS and CDR2 is YFSETQ. The CDR3 covers 13 residues. The CDR3 is CASSVPGDDTQYF. DNA for the CDR3: TGCGCCAGCAGCGTCCCCGGGGATGATACGCAGTATTTT.

The chain uses TRBV27 and TRBJ2-5, with D perhaps matching TRBD2 (5 bases). Trimming cost V 1 base and J 5 bases, with 8 bases left between them. This CDR3 is 13 amino acids long. The germline gives CDR1 MNHEY, CDR2 SMNVEV (reference sequence). The CDR3 protein is CASSLLGAETQYF. The CDR3 DNA follows: TGTGCCAGCAGTTTATTGGGAGCCGAGACCCAGTACTTC.

This clone was counted a single time. CDR3 in DNA: TGTGCCAGCAGCCGTCTAGCGGGTAGTGATACGCAGTATTTT. Amino acid sequence: CASSRLAGSDTQYF. V and J are TRBV7-3 and TRBJ2-3, with TRBD2 matching over 8 bases. V shed 5 bases, J shed 6 bases, and the junction held 7 bases outside the gene matches. Germline V gene data show CDR1 as SGHTA and CDR2 as FQGTGA. There are 14 residues in the CDR3.

This clone showed up just once. The genes are TRBV15 and TRBJ1-5; TRBD1 might be the D (6 bases). Germline loops: CDR1 LNHNV, CDR2 YYDKDF (reference sequence). The CDR3 is 17 residues long. V lost 0 bases, J lost 0 bases, and 12 bases lay in between. CDR3 sequence reads: CATSREDRLYSNQPQHF. CDR3 coding DNA: TGTGCCACCAGCAGAGAAGACAGGCTTTATAGCAATCAGCCCCAGCATTTT.

The chain links TRBV5-1 to TRBJ2-5, with D possibly matching TRBD1 (6 bases). The end of the DNA fits TRBJ2-7 better, so the J call may be wrong. Germline lookup yields CDR1 SGHRS and CDR2 YFSETQ. CDR3 length: 16 residues. The CDR3 here is CASSLAVQGPYYEQYF. The CDR3 nucleotides are TGCGCCAGCAGCTTGGCCGTCCAGGGGCCTTACTACGAGCAGTACTTC.

This rearrangement joins TRBV4-3 to TRBJ1-4; 9 bases align to TRBD1. This CDR3 comprises 17 residues. The V and J ends lost 1 base and 7 bases, in that order; junction bases with no gene match: 10. Germline lookup yields CDR1 LGHNA and CDR2 YSLEER. CDR3 sequence: CASSQAHRDRVTEKLFF. The CDR3 DNA sequence: TGCGCCAGCAGCCAAGCCCATCGGGACAGGGTGACTGAAAAACTGTTTTTT.

As for this clone: No DNA is shown, since the ends of the CDR3 on it are uncertain; the CDR3 is the one TCRdb lists. The rearrangement uses TRBV6-5 and TRBJ1-2. Germline CDR1 MNHEY, CDR2 SVGAGI. A total of 12 residues make up the CDR3, ends included. CDR3: CASSTSGDGYTF.

V and J are TRBV18 and TRBJ1-1; D gene uncertain. The germline V gene encodes CDR1 KGHSH and CDR2 LQKENI. The CDR3 runs 13 residues. Trimming took 6 bases from V and 2 from J, leaving 10 bases between them. DNA for the CDR3: TGTGCCAGCTCGCTTCACAAAAACACTGAAGCTTTCTTT. This encodes CASSLHKNTEAFF.

This sequence joins TRBV15 and TRBJ2-1; TRBD2 might be the D (5 bases). Germline CDR1 reads LNHNV; CDR2 reads YYDKDF (reference sequence). Trimming took off 0 bases at V and 7 bases at J, with 10 bases between the two ends. The length of the CDR3 is 14 residues. DNA for the CDR3: TGTGCCACCAGCAGAGATCGGGGAAGGAATGAGCAGTTCTTC. This codes for CATSRDRGRNEQFF.

The chain is built from TRBV6-1 and TRBJ2-7, with D hard to call. The germline V gene encodes CDR1 MNHNS and CDR2 SASEGT. Trimming cost V 2 bases and J 1 base, with 15 bases left between them. The CDR3 has 16 residues. The CDR3 region has the DNA TGTGCCAGCAGTGAAACACTTGCCACTACGTCCTACGAGCAGTACTTC. It yields the protein CASSETLATTSYEQYF.

This CDR3 reads CASSQTRDTQYF. In DNA form, the CDR3 reads TGTGCCAGCAGCCAGACCAGGGATACGCAGTATTTT. V gene TRBV9 combines with J gene TRBJ2-3, with unresolved D. Germline CDR1 reads SGDLS; CDR2 reads YYNGEE. The germline V and J ends were trimmed by 4 bases and 6 bases, with 9 bases remaining between them. The CDR3 has 12 amino acids.

This clone occurred a few times. The chain joins TRBV25-1 to TRBJ1-3; D not resolved. This CDR3 spans 16 amino acids. CDR1 and CDR2 from the germline V gene are MGHDK and SYGVNS. V lost 3 bases and J 0 bases, leaving 12 bases between the germline ends. The CDR3 reads CASSEVGSSSGNTIYF. CDR3 coding DNA: TGTGCCAGCAGTGAGGTTGGTTCGAGCTCTGGAAACACCATATATTTT.

The CDR3 DNA reads as TGTGCCAGCAGTTCCACAGCGGGAGAGTACAATGAGCAGTTCTTC. This encodes CASSSTAGEYNEQFF. The rearrangement uses TRBV2 and TRBJ2-1, with 8 bases lining up with TRBD2. Trimming at V came to 5 bases and at J to 4 bases, leaving 7 bases not matched to a gene. The germline V gene has CDR1 SNHLY and CDR2 FYNNEI. The CDR3 extends over 15 amino acids.

The V gene is TRBV7-2, the J gene TRBJ2-5; TRBD2 might be the D (5 bases). V was shortened by 3 bases and J by 2 bases, with 13 bases between the two germline ends. CDR1 and CDR2 from the germline V gene are SGHTA and FQGNSA. The length of the CDR3 is 15 residues. CDR3 sequence reads: CASSLALAIQETQYF. The CDR3 bases are TGTGCCAGCAGCTTGGCGCTAGCCATACAAGAGACCCAGTACTTC.

By frequency in the sample, this clone is medium-sized (0.01 to 0.1%). This sequence joins TRBV2 and TRBJ1-4; D possibly corresponds to TRBD1 (5 bases). V lost 7 bases to trimming and J lost 7 bases, with 10 bases between them. Germline CDR1 SNHLY, CDR2 FYNNEI. The CDR3 runs 12 residues. CDR3 protein: CASTQVVEKLFF. For the CDR3, the DNA is TGTGCCAGCACACAGGTTGTTGAAAAACTGTTTTTT.

V gene TRBV19 combines with J gene TRBJ1-1; D is perhaps TRBD1 (5 bases). CDR3 size: 15 residues. Germline loops: CDR1 LNHDA, CDR2 SQIVND (reference sequence). V lost 4 bases, J lost 4 bases, and 16 bases lay in between. The CDR3 is CASSTWGVVGTEAFF. CDR3 nucleotides: TGTGCCAGTAGTACATGGGGGGTTGTTGGCACTGAAGCTTTCTTT. Using reference TRBV19 and TRBJ1-1 for the parts outside the CDR3, the full variable domain is DGGITQSPKYLFRKEGQNVTLSCEQNLNHDAMYWYRQDPGQGLRLIYYSQIVNDFQKGDIAEGYSVSREKKESFPLTVTSAQKNPTAFYLCASSTWGVVGTEAFFGQGTRLTVV.